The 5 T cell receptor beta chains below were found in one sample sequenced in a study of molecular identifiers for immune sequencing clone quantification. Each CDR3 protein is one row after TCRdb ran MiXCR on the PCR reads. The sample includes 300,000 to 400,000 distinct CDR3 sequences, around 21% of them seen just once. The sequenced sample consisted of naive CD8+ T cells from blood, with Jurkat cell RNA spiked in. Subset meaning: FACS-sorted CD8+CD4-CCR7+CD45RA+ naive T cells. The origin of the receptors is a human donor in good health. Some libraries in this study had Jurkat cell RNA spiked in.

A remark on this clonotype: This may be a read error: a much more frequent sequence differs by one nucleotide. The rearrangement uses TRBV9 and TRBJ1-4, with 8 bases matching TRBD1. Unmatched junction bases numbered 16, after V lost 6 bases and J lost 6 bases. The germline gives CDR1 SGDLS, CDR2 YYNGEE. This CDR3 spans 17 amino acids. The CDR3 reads CASNPQTGQGVDEKLFF. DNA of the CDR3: TGTGCCAGCAACCCACAGACAGGACAGGGCGTCGATGAAAAACTGTTTTTT. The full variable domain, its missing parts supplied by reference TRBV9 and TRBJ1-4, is DSGVTQTPKHLITATGQRVTLRCSPRSGDLSVYWYQQSLDQGLQFLIQYYNGEERAKGNILERFSAQQFPDLHSELNLSSLELGDSALYFCASNPQTGQGVDEKLFFGSGTQLSVL.

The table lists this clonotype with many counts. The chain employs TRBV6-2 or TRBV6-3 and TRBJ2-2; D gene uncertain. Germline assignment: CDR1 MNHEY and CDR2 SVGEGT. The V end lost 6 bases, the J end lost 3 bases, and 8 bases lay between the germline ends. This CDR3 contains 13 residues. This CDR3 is CASSYRDTGELFF. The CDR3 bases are TGTGCCAGCAGCTATCGAGACACCGGGGAGCTGTTTTTT.

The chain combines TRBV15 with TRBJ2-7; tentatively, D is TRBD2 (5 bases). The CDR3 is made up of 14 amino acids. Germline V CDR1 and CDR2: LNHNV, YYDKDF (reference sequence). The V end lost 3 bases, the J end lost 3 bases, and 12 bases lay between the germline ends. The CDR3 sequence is CATSSGESRYEQYF. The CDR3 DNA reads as TGTGCCACCAGCAGCGGGGAAAGCCGCTACGAGCAGTACTTC. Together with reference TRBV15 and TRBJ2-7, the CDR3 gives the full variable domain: DAMVIQNPRYQVTQFGKPVTLSCSQTLNHNVMYWYQQKSSQAPKLLFHYYDKDFNNEADTPDNFQSRRPNTSFCFLDIRSPGLGDTAMYLCATSSGESRYEQYFGPGTRLTVT.

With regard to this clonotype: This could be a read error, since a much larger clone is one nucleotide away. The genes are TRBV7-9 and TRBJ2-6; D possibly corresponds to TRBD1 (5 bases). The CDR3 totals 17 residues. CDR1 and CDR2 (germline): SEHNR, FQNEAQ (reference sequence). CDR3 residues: CASSPPTATSEANVLTF. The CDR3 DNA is TGTGCCAGCAGCCCACCGACAGCAACCTCTGAGGCCAACGTCCTGACTTTC.

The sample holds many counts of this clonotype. CDR3 nucleotide sequence: TGTGCCAGCAGCCTCCGGAATTCACCCCTCCACTTT. It codes for CASSLRNSPLHF. The genes are TRBV13 and TRBJ1-6; D not certain. The CDR3 is made up of 12 amino acids. Trimming cost V 5 bases and J 7 bases, with 6 bases left between them. Germline CDR1 and CDR2: PRHDT and FYEKMQ (reference sequence).